Listed below are T cell receptor beta chains from one sample, sequenced in a study of cytomegalovirus exposure and HLA in healthy donors. TCRdb's copy holds only in-frame clones and misses some; the assay was immunoSEQ multiplex PCR. Of some 150,000 clones listed, 70% to 90% are singletons. The sample comprised PBMCs. All receptors derive from a woman in her twenties or thirties in good health and CMV-seronegative. Both conserved end residues are part of each CDR3. Each record gives: J gene, D gene, V gene, clone size, CDR3 protein, CDR3 DNA. The D gene is left open where the match is weak. Clone size is stated in some rows and not others, as once, few, many or a class when expanded.

>TRBJ2-7|TRBD2|TRBV29-1|NA
CSVEGTIYEQYF
TGCAGCGTTGAGGGGACTATATACGAGCAGTACTTC
>TRBJ1-6|NA|TRBV6-4|few
CASSGNDNSPLHF
TGTGCCAGCAGCGGTAATGATAATTCACCCCTCCACTTT
>TRBJ2-7|NA|TRBV11-3|NA
CASSFVIQSEQYF
TGTGCCAGCAGCTTCGTGATACAGTCCGAGCAGTACTTC
>TRBJ2-3|TRBD1|TRBV5-1|NA
CASRPRDRGTTDTQYF
TGCGCCAGCAGACCCAGGGACAGGGGAACCACAGATACGCAGTATTTT
>TRBJ1-1|NA|TRBV28|NA
CASSSIALSTEAFF
TGTGCCAGCAGTTCAATAGCCTTGAGCACTGAAGCTTTCTTT
>TRBJ2-3|NA|TRBV7-2|NA
CASSLDPYLTDTQYF
TGTGCCAGCAGCTTAGATCCCTACCTCACAGATACGCAGTATTTT
>TRBJ1-4|TRBD1|TRBV7-2|NA
CASSGRTGLTNEKLFF
TGTGCCAGCAGCGGCAGGACAGGGCTAACTAATGAAAAACTGTTTTTT
>TRBJ2-2|TRBD2|TRBV7-9|NA
CASSLGLASTGELFF
TGTGCCAGCAGCTTAGGACTAGCGAGCACCGGGGAGCTGTTTTTT
>TRBJ2-3|TRBD2|TRBV7-2|NA
CASSLGGGLRGTDTQYF
TGTGCCAGCAGCTTAGGGGGGGGACTGCGGGGCACAGATACGCAGTATTTT
>TRBJ1-4|NA|TRBV5-1|few
CASSYNSFTNEKLFF
TGCGCCAGCAGCTATAACAGCTTCACTAATGAAAAACTGTTTTTT
>TRBJ2-7|TRBD1|TRBV7-9|NA
CASSSPGTGEAYEQYF
TGTGCCAGCAGCTCACCGGGGACAGGGGAAGCCTACGAGCAGTACTTC
>TRBJ1-4|NA|TRBV29-1|NA
CSVGRPREKLFF
TGCAGCGTTGGGAGGCCCAGGGAAAAACTGTTTTTT
>TRBJ1-1|NA|TRBV6-6|few
CASSRDGGNTEAFF
TGTGCCAGCAGTCGCGACGGAGGGAACACTGAAGCTTTCTTT
>TRBJ2-1|TRBD2|TRBV10-2|NA
CASSEASGANNEQFF
TGCGCCAGCAGTGAGGCTAGCGGAGCAAACAATGAGCAGTTCTTC
>TRBJ1-3|TRBD1|TRBV5-6|NA
CASSRDRVANTIYF
TGTGCCAGCAGCCGGGACAGGGTTGCAAACACCATATATTTT
>TRBJ2-1|TRBD2|TRBV7-2|NA
CASSFLISGRAGAYNEQFF
TGTGCCAGCAGCTTCCTCATTAGCGGGAGGGCCGGAGCCTACAATGAGCAGTTCTTC
>TRBJ1-1|NA|TRBV6-4|NA
CASSKDSGNTEAFF
TGTGCCAGCAGCAAGGACAGTGGGAACACTGAAGCTTTCTTT